The T cell receptor (beta chain) described here comes from a study of cytotoxic CD8 clonotypes in ibrutinib-treated CLL. This CDR3 has 15 residues. Per germline, CDR1 MNHEY and CDR2 SMNVEV (reference sequence). V lost 6 bases to trimming and J lost 2 bases; unmatched junction nucleotides: 9. Clones were sequenced by immunoSEQ multiplex PCR, and TCRdb holds only the in-frame ones, with some missing. The sample holds 250,000 to 350,000 clones, less than 85% seen once. The TCR was taken from a human donor with chronic lymphocytic leukemia. Specimen: PBMCs, collected at disease progression, from a patient treated with ibrutinib. This chain joins TRBV27 and TRBJ2-7; 8 bases agree with TRBD1. CDR3 nucleotide sequence: TGTGCCAGCAGCCTTCGGGGACAGGTCACCTACGAGCAGTACTTC. This codes for CASSLRGQVTYEQYF.